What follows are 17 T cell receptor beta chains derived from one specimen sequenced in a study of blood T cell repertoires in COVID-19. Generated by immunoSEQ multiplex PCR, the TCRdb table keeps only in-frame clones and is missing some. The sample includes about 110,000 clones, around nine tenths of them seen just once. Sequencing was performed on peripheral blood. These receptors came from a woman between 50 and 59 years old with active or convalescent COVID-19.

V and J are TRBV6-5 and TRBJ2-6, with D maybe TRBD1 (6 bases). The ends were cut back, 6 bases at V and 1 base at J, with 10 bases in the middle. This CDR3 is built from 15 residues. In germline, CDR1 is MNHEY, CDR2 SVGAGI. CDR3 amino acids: CASSFGQSGANVLTF. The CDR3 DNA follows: TGTGCCAGCAGCTTTGGACAGTCTGGGGCCAACGTCCTGACTTTC.

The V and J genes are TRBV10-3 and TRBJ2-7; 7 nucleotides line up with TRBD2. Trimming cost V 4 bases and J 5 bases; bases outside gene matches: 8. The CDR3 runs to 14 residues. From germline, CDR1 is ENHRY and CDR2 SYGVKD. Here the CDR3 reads CAISVLGGAHEQYF. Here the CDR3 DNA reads TGTGCCATCAGTGTTTTGGGAGGGGCCCACGAGCAGTACTTC.

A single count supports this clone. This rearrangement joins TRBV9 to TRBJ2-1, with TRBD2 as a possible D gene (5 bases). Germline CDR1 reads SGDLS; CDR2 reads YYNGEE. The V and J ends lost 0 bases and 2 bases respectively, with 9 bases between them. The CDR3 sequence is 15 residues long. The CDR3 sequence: CASSVDPAAYNEQFF. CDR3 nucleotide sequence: TGTGCCAGCAGCGTAGACCCAGCGGCCTACAATGAGCAGTTCTTC.

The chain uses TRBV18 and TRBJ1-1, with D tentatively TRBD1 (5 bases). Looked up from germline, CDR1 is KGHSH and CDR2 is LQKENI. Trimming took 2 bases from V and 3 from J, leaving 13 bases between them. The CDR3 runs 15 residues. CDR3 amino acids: CASSPISGLDTEAFF. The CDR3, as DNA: TGTGCCAGCTCACCAATTTCAGGGTTGGACACTGAAGCTTTCTTT.

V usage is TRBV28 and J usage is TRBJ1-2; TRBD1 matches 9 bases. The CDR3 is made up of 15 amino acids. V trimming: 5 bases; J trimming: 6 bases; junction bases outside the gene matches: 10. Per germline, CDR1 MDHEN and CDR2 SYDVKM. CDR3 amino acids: CASSLKIQGADGYTF. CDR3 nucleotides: TGTGCCAGCAGTCTAAAAATACAGGGGGCCGATGGCTACACCTTC.

CDR3 in DNA: TGTGCCAGTAGTATAGCCCGAACTACCTCCTTCCCTTTCCGGGACAGACAGACCGGGGAGCTGTTTTTT. Translated, it gives CASSIARTTSFPFRDRQTGELFF. This sequence joins TRBV19 and TRBJ2-2; 7 positions agree with TRBD1. After removal of 1 base from V and 5 bases from J, the junction contained 28 bases not matched to a gene. Per germline, CDR1 LNHDA and CDR2 SQIVND (reference sequence). The CDR3 has 23 residues. Together with reference TRBV19 and TRBJ2-2, the CDR3 gives the full variable domain: DGGITQSPKYLFRKEGQNVTLSCEQNLNHDAMYWYRQDPGQGLRLIYYSQIVNDFQKGDIAEGYSVSREKKESFPLTVTSAQKNPTAFYLCASSIARTTSFPFRDRQTGELFFGEGSRLTVL.

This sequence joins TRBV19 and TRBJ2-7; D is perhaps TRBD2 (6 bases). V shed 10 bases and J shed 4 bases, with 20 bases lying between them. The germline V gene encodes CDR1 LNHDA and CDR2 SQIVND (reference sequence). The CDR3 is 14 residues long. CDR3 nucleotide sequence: TGTGCCACCACGGGGACTCCCGGTGGATACGAGCAGTACTTC. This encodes CATTGTPGGYEQYF.

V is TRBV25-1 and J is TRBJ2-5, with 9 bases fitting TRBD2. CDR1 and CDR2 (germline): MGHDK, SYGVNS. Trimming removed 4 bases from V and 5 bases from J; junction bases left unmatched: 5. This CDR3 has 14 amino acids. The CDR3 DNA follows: TGTGCCAGCAGTGTTTTCGCGGGAGGGGAGACCCAGTACTTC. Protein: CASSVFAGGETQYF. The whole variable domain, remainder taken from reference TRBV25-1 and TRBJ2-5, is EADIYQTPRYLVIGTGKKITLECSQTMGHDKMYWYQQDPGMELHLIHYSYGVNSTEKGDLSSESTVSRIRTEHFPLTLESARPSHTSQYLCASSVFAGGETQYFGPGTRLLVL.

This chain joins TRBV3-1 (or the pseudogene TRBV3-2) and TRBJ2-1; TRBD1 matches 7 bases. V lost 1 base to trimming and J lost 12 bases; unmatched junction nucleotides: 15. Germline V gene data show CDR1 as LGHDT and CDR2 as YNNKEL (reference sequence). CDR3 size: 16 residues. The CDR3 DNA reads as TGTGCCAGCAGCCAAGGGGCTACCGCGACAGGGCAGCGGCAGTTCTTC. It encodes CASSQGATATGQRQFF.

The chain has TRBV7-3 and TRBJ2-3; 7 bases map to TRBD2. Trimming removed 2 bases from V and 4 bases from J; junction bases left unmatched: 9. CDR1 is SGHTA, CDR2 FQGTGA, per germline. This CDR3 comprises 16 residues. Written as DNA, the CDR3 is TGTGCCAGCAGCTTAGGGGTAGCGGGCCCTGCAGATACGCAGTATTTT. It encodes CASSLGVAGPADTQYF.

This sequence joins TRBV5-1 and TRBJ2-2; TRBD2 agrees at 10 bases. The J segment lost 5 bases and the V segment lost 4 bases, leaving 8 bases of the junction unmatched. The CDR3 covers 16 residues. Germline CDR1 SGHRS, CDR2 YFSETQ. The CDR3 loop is CASSLLAGEVTGELFF. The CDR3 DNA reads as TGCGCCAGCAGCCTTCTAGCGGGAGAAGTTACCGGGGAGCTGTTTTTT.

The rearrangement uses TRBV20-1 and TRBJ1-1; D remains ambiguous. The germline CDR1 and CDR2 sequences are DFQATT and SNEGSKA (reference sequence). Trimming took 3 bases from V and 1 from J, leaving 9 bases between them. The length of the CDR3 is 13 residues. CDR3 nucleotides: TGCAGTGCTAGTATAAACAGGAACACTGAAGCTTTCTTT. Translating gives CSASINRNTEAFF.

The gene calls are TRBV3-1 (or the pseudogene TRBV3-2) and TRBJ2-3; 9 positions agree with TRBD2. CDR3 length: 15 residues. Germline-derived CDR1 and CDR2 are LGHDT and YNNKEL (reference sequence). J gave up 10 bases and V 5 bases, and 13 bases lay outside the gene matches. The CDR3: CASSYTGTSPPAQYF. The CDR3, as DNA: TGTGCCAGCAGCTACACCGGGACTAGCCCTCCGGCGCAGTATTTT.

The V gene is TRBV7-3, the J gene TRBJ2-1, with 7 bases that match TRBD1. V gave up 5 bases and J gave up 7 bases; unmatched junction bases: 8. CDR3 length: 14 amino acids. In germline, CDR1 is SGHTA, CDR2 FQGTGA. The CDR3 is CASSRGGSGNEQFF. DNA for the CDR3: TGTGCCAGCAGCCGAGGGGGCTCGGGGAATGAGCAGTTCTTC.

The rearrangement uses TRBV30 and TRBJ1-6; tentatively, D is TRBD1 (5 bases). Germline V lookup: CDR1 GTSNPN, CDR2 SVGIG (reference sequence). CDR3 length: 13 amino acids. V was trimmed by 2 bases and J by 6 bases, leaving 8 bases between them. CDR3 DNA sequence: TGTGCCTGGAGTTTGCAGGGTAATTCACCCCTCCACTTT. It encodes CAWSLQGNSPLHF.

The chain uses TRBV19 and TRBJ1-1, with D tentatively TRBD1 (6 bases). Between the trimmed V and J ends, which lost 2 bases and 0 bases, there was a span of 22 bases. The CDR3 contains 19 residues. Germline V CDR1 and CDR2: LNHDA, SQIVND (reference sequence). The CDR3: CASSIRPWGGRDMNTEAFF. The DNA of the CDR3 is TGTGCCAGTAGTATACGACCCTGGGGGGGCAGGGACATGAACACTGAAGCTTTCTTT.

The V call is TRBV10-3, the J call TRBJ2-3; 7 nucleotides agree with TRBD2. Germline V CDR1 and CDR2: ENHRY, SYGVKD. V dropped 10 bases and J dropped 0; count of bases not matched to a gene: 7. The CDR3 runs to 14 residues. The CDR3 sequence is CATTSEYSTDTQYF. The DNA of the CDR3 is TGTGCCACTACTAGCGAGTATAGCACAGATACGCAGTATTTT.